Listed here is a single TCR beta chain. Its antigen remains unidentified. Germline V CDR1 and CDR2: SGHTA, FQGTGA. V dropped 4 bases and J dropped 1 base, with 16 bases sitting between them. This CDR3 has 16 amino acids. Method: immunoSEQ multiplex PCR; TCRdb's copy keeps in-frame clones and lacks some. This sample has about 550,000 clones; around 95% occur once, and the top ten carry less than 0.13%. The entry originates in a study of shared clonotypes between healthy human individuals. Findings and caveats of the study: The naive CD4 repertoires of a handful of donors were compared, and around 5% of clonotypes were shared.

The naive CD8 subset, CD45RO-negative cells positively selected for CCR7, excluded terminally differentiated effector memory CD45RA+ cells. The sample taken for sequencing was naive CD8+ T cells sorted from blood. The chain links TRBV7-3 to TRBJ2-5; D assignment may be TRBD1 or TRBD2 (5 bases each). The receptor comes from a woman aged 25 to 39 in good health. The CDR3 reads CASSSPGPQSQETQYF. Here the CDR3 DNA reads TGTGCCAGCAGCTCGCCGGGACCACAAAGCCAAGAGACCCAGTACTTC.